Following are 26 T cell receptor beta chains from one sample sequenced in a study of cytomegalovirus exposure and HLA in healthy donors (TCRdb year 2017). To prepare the library, the immunoSEQ multiplex PCR assay was applied. A mixture of 60 forward primers for TCR Vbeta segments and 13 reverse primers for TCR Jbeta segments was used in the multiplex PCR. Entries here come from immuneACCESS through TCRdb and include only in-frame sequences with V and J called. Some clones fail to appear in such tables; in the studies checked, an unresolved V gene covers under half of the shortfall, and the cause of the remainder is unknown. The sample includes approximately 140,000 clones, with approximately 80% observed a single time. The ten biggest clones cover over 1.5% of the sample. The sequencing input was PBMCs. The receptors stem from a man aged 35-49 years in good health and CMV-seronegative.

The chain employs TRBV4-2 and TRBJ1-3, with D hard to call. Per the germline V gene, CDR1 is LGHNA and CDR2 is YNFKEQ. With 0 bases removed from V and 0 bases from J, the gap between germline ends came to 3 bases. The CDR3 extends over 14 amino acids. The CDR3 DNA reads as TGTGCCAGCAGCCAAGATTACTCTGGAAACACCATATATTTT. Protein sequence: CASSQDYSGNTIYF.

This chain connects TRBV5-5 to TRBJ2-7, with D maybe TRBD2 (6 bases). The CDR3 has 18 residues. Trimming stripped 0 bases from V and 3 bases from J, with 22 bases between. The V gene's germline CDR1 is SGHKS and CDR2 YYEKEE (reference sequence). This CDR3 is CASSLESYAGYPFYEQYF. The CDR3 bases are TGTGCCAGCAGCTTGGAGTCCTACGCGGGGTACCCTTTCTACGAGCAGTACTTC.

The chain combines TRBV6-1 with TRBJ1-4; 7 bases line up with TRBD1. The CDR3 extends over 14 amino acids. CDR1 MNHNS and CDR2 SASEGT come from the germline V gene. V lost 6 bases and J lost 4; bases outside the gene matches: 5. The CDR3 DNA reads TGTGCCAGCAGGGGGGGACAGATTAATGAAAAACTGTTTTTT. Protein: CASRGGQINEKLFF.

This clone was detected only a few times. As DNA, the CDR3 is TGTGCCAGCAGCTTAGGATATGGCATGAACACTGAAGCTTTCTTT. Protein product: CASSLGYGMNTEAFF. V gene TRBV7-2 combines with J gene TRBJ1-1; D not certain. Germline V lookup: CDR1 SGHTA, CDR2 FQGNSA. The V end lost 1 base, the J end lost 0 bases, and 9 bases lay between the germline ends. This CDR3 region has 15 residues.

The chain has TRBV7-9 and TRBJ2-2; D is perhaps TRBD1 (6 bases). The CDR3 length is 15 residues. Between the trimmed V and J ends, which lost 2 bases and 6 bases, there was a span of 13 bases. Germline CDR1 reads SEHNR; CDR2 reads FQNEAQ (reference sequence). The CDR3 nucleotides are TGTGCCAGCAGCTTATCAGGGGTCAGCCCCGGGGAGCTGTTTTTT. Its translation: CASSLSGVSPGELFF.

The rearrangement joins TRBV5-1 to TRBJ2-5; 8 bases map to TRBD1. CDR3 length equals 17 residues. The V and J ends lost 1 base and 5 bases, in that order; junction bases with no gene match: 13. The V gene's germline CDR1 is SGHRS and CDR2 YFSETQ. CDR3 DNA sequence: TGCGCCAGCAGCTTGTCGCAGGGGGCGAGCTTTAGGGAGACCCAGTACTTC. Protein product: CASSLSQGASFRETQYF.

The chain combines TRBV5-1 with TRBJ2-5, with a tentative D call TRBD2 (6 bases). The germline V gene has CDR1 SGHRS and CDR2 YFSETQ. The CDR3 runs to 14 residues. With 0 bases removed from V and 3 bases from J, the gap between germline ends came to 9 bases. The CDR3 is CASSLGPSEETQYF. The CDR3 coding sequence is TGCGCCAGCAGCTTGGGGCCTAGCGAAGAGACCCAGTACTTC. The full variable domain, its missing parts supplied by reference TRBV5-1 and TRBJ2-5, is KAGVTQTPRYLIKTRGQQVTLSCSPISGHRSVSWYQQTPGQGLQFLFEYFSETQRNKGNFPGRFSGRQFSNSRSEMNVSTLELGDSALYLCASSLGPSEETQYFGPGTRLLVL.

The count of this clone is one. At one end the junction does not follow the germline gene, possibly because of a read error. This chain joins TRBV27 and TRBJ2-7; possibly TRBD2 for D (5 bases). CDR3 length: 16 residues. The germline CDR1 and CDR2 sequences are MNHEY and SMNVEV (reference sequence). CDR3 in DNA: TGTGCCGGCAGTTTGAGGGTCGGTGGGGTTACCTACGAGCAGTACTTC. Translated, it gives CAGSLRVGGVTYEQYF.

The chain is built from TRBV21-1 and TRBJ1-2. TRBV21-1 is assigned pseudogene status. The CDR3 spans 19 residues. In nucleotides, the CDR3 is TGTGCCAGCAGCAAATTCAGGGAAAAGAGGTCCGGAGGGATCTATGGCTACACCTTC. This translates into CASSKFREKRSGGIYGYTF.

The chain joins TRBV28 to TRBJ2-5; TRBD1 agrees at 7 bases. The J call is doubtful: the DNA matches TRBJ2-7 better. Germline V gene sequence: CDR1 MDHEN, CDR2 SYDVKM. There are 14 residues in the CDR3. The CDR3 here is CASTKQGRSYEQYF. CDR3 nucleotide sequence: TGTGCCAGCACTAAACAGGGGCGCTCCTACGAGCAGTACTTC.

The chain has TRBV5-1 and TRBJ2-5; the D gene is possibly TRBD1 (6 bases). V was clipped by 6 bases and J by 1 base, with 16 bases between them. The germline V gene encodes CDR1 SGHRS and CDR2 YFSETQ. The CDR3 is made up of 15 amino acids. CDR3 in DNA: TGCGCCAGCATAGGGAGCAGGGGTATCCAAGAGACCCAGTACTTC. Its protein product is CASIGSRGIQETQYF.

Only one count was recorded for this clone. The rearrangement links TRBV6-5 to TRBJ2-7; maybe TRBD1 (6 bases). V was trimmed by 4 bases and J by 4 bases, leaving 14 bases between them. Germline CDR1 and CDR2: MNHEY and SVGAGI. The CDR3 length is 14 residues. CDR3 region: CASSSGQGPYEQYF. Here the CDR3 DNA reads TGTGCCAGCAGTTCAGGGCAGGGGCCGTACGAGCAGTACTTC.

The chain uses TRBV11-2 and TRBJ2-2, with D possibly TRBD1 on 6 matching bases. The V gene lost 5 bases and the J gene lost 5 bases, with 21 bases spanning the gap. From germline, CDR1 is SGHAT and CDR2 FQNNGV. The CDR3 sequence is 17 residues long. The chain's CDR3 is CASSALYRVKGTGELFF. CDR3 in DNA: TGTGCCAGCAGCGCGCTATACAGGGTAAAGGGAACCGGGGAGCTGTTTTTT.

The chain couples TRBV4-1 to TRBJ2-7, with 9 positions matching TRBD1. The CDR3 is 15 residues long. The germline V gene has CDR1 MGHRA and CDR2 YSYEKL. V shed 4 bases, J shed 2 bases, and the junction held 6 bases outside the gene matches. CDR3 region: CASSPGQGPTYEQYF. CDR3 nucleotide sequence: TGCGCCAGCAGCCCGGGACAGGGTCCGACCTACGAGCAGTACTTC.

The chain is built from TRBV7-2 and TRBJ1-4; tentatively, D is TRBD1 (6 bases). V shed 5 bases and J shed 0 bases, with 10 bases lying between them. The germline gives CDR1 SGHTA, CDR2 FQGNSA. The CDR3 totals 15 residues. This CDR3 is CASSRTVATNEKLFF. The CDR3, as DNA: TGTGCCAGCAGCCGGACAGTTGCAACTAATGAAAAACTGTTTTTT.

The chain has TRBV5-1 and TRBJ2-1; no firm D call. V lost 1 base and J 0 bases, leaving 8 bases between the germline ends. This CDR3 has 15 amino acids. The germline gives CDR1 SGHRS, CDR2 YFSETQ. The CDR3 DNA reads as TGCGCCAGCAGCTTGAGAGCGAGCTCCTACAATGAGCAGTTCTTC. Protein: CASSLRASSYNEQFF.

J is TRBJ2-1 and V is TRBV6-4, with 15 bases matching TRBD2. The germline V gene encodes CDR1 MRHNA and CDR2 SNTAGT. This CDR3 is built from 17 residues. V shed 8 bases and J 8 bases; nucleotides not matched to a gene: 13. The CDR3 DNA reads TGTGCCAGCCCCGAAAGGACTAGCGGGGGGGCCTCGTATGAGCAGTTCTTC. This sequence encodes CASPERTSGGASYEQFF.

V gene TRBV25-1 combines with J gene TRBJ1-1; 7 nucleotides line up with TRBD1. Germline V CDR1 and CDR2: MGHDK, SYGVNS. V shed 2 bases, J shed 0 bases, and the junction held 3 bases outside the gene matches. This CDR3 region has 15 residues. The CDR3 DNA reads TGTGCCAGCAGTGAAAACGACAGGGTGAACACTGAAGCTTTCTTT. Amino acid sequence: CASSENDRVNTEAFF. The variable domain in full, completed from reference TRBV25-1 and TRBJ1-1, reads EADIYQTPRYLVIGTGKKITLECSQTMGHDKMYWYQQDPGMELHLIHYSYGVNSTEKGDLSSESTVSRIRTEHFPLTLESARPSHTSQYLCASSENDRVNTEAFFGQGTRLTVV.

The chain couples TRBV15 to TRBJ2-2, with a tentative D call TRBD2 (5 bases). The CDR3 covers 15 residues. Per the germline V gene, CDR1 is LNHNV and CDR2 is YYDKDF (reference sequence). V was trimmed by 0 bases and J by 1 base, leaving 6 bases between them. The CDR3 nucleotides are TGTGCCACCAGCAGAGATCGGGGGAACACCGGGGAGCTGTTTTTT. This codes for CATSRDRGNTGELFF.

The chain uses TRBV7-2 and TRBJ2-3; weak D call: TRBD2 (6 bases). Trimming took 1 base from V and 0 from J, leaving 11 bases between them. Per the germline V gene, CDR1 is SGHTA and CDR2 is FQGNSA. The CDR3 length is 16 residues. The CDR3 region is CASSLVAAGSTDTQYF. The CDR3 coding sequence is TGTGCCAGCAGCTTAGTCGCGGCGGGGAGCACAGATACGCAGTATTTT.

The chain uses TRBV4-1 and TRBJ2-7; 7 bases align to TRBD2. CDR1 and CDR2 from the germline V gene are MGHRA and YSYEKL. The J segment lost 3 bases and the V segment lost 5 bases, leaving 22 bases of the junction unmatched. CDR3 length equals 19 residues. The CDR3 loop reads CASSKQSGDNMGMFYEQYF. The DNA of the CDR3 is TGCGCCAGCAGCAAACAGAGCGGGGATAATATGGGGATGTTCTACGAGCAGTACTTC.

The chain is built from TRBV28 and TRBJ2-7; 10 bases are shared with TRBD2. Germline lookup yields CDR1 MDHEN and CDR2 SYDVKM. With V trimmed by 10 bases and J by 3 bases, 9 bases remained unmatched. There are 14 residues in the CDR3. DNA of the CDR3: TGTGCCATCTTAGGGCGGACTAGCGGCTACGAGCAGTACTTC. This gives the protein CAILGRTSGYEQYF.

The chain has TRBV6-5 and TRBJ2-1, with 11 bases identical to TRBD2. This CDR3 region has 15 residues. J gave up 7 bases and V 5 bases, and 7 bases lay outside the gene matches. Per the germline V gene, CDR1 is MNHEY and CDR2 is SVGAGI. The CDR3 spells CASSTLAGGPNEQFF. The CDR3 nucleotides read TGTGCCAGCAGTACCTTAGCGGGGGGGCCGAATGAGCAGTTCTTC.

The rearrangement uses TRBV4-1 and TRBJ2-5; TRBD2 matches 13 bases. V was clipped by 3 bases and J by 7 bases; unmatched bases: 11. The germline gives CDR1 MGHRA, CDR2 YSYEKL. The CDR3 loop spans 17 amino acids. The CDR3 nucleotides read TGCGCCAGCAGCCAGGCTTTACTAGCGGGGGGGCTTGGGACCCAGTACTTC. Protein sequence: CASSQALLAGGLGTQYF.

This rearrangement joins TRBV25-1 to TRBJ1-6; tentative D call: TRBD1 (6 bases). The CDR3 length is 13 residues. Trimming stripped 6 bases from V and 4 bases from J, with 7 bases between. CDR1 is MGHDK and CDR2 is SYGVNS in the germline V gene. CDR3 amino acids: CASRGQYNSPLHF. As DNA, the CDR3 is TGTGCCAGCAGAGGACAGTATAATTCACCCCTCCACTTT.

The chain couples TRBV6-5 to TRBJ2-7; D might be TRBD1 (6 bases). The CDR3 consists of 13 residues. V lost 2 bases and J lost 3, with 8 bases in between. Germline CDR1 MNHEY, CDR2 SVGAGI. The CDR3 sequence: CASSYGGLYEQYF. The CDR3 nucleotides read TGTGCCAGCAGTTACGGGGGCCTCTACGAGCAGTACTTC.